One TCR beta chain is described in this entry. The sample belongs to a study of shared clonotypes between healthy human individuals. There are 19 residues in the CDR3. Method: immunoSEQ multiplex PCR; TCRdb's copy keeps in-frame clones and lacks some. The repertoire consists of 640,000 or so clones, with about two thirds occurring once and the leading ten covering 1.5% to 2%. This TCR derives from a woman in her 30s in good health. The chain employs TRBV21-1 and TRBJ2-4; the DNA was not used to check the table's D call, TRBD1. TRBV21-1 is designated a pseudogene. Sequenced input: memory CD4+ T cells sorted from blood. Noted subset: CD45RA-negative fraction. CDR3 sequence: CASSSQKRTGVVAKNIQYF. The CDR3 region has the DNA TGTGCCAGCAGCTCCCAGAAACGGACAGGGGTCGTAGCCAAAAACATTCAGTACTTC.